Each of the 32 T cell receptor beta chains below was sequenced from the same sample in a study of Graves' ophthalmopathy and Graves' hyperthyroidism listed by TCRdb under 2018. The listed sequencing device is Illumina HiSeq 2000. For repertoire sequencing, TCR beta CDR3 regions were amplified from RNA transcripts. HTBI primers and the Qiagen OneStep RT-PCR kit were used in a first-round RT-PCR, which was followed by a second-round multiplex PCR, size selection and purification. Through fastp at Q25 and MiXCR, TCRdb rebuilt clones from the public reads, retaining in-frame beta chains. Under each unique CDR3 protein, matching rows form one entry showing the most common genes and DNA. This sample has under 800,000 distinct CDR3 sequences in its table, and over 20% of those were observed once. The leading ten clones occupy around 6.9% of the sample. The material sequenced was peripheral blood. The receptors stem from a woman aged 18-29 years with stable Graves' hyperthyroidism. Some clones in this sample may be carry-over from other donors' samples. Donor details come from another sample of the same person, matched by shared clones.

This clonotype was detected many times. The rearrangement links TRBV2 to TRBJ2-5; D remains ambiguous. Deletions cut 2 bases from V and 5 bases from J, with 9 bases between. In germline, CDR1 is SNHLY, CDR2 FYNNEI. The CDR3 is 13 amino acids. In DNA, the CDR3 is TGTGCCAGCAGTGAATGGGGTCGGGAGACCCAGTACTTC. It specifies CASSEWGRETQYF.

This clonotype was picked up many times. The chain links TRBV20-1 to TRBJ2-5, with D uncertain. The CDR3 runs to 13 residues. Per germline, CDR1 DFQATT and CDR2 SNEGSKA (reference sequence). Trimming stripped 3 bases from V and 3 bases from J, with 11 bases between. The CDR3 region has the DNA TGCAGTGCTAGGAGGATGGCAGAAGAGACCCAGTACTTC. It yields the protein CSARRMAEETQYF.

This clonotype was detected many times. J is TRBJ2-7 and V is TRBV11-1, with 8 bases that match TRBD2. Germline CDR1 reads SGHAT; CDR2 reads FQDESV (reference sequence). CDR3 length equals 14 residues. J lost 6 bases, V lost 3 bases, and 7 bases had no gene match. The CDR3 nucleotides read TGTGCCAGCAGCTTTCCGGGACTAGGTGTCGAGCAGTACTTC. It translates to CASSFPGLGVEQYF. The full variable domain, with the rest looked up from reference TRBV11-1 and TRBJ2-7, is EAEVAQSPRYKITEKSQAVAFWCDPISGHATLYWYRQILGQGPELLVQFQDESVVDDSQLPKDRFSAERLKGVDSTLKIQPAELGDSAMYLCASSFPGLGVEQYFGPGTRLTVT.

The V and J genes are TRBV27 and TRBJ2-5; maybe TRBD1 (6 bases). The CDR3 runs 14 residues. Per the germline V gene, CDR1 is MNHEY and CDR2 is SMNVEV (reference sequence). Trimming took 6 bases from V and 1 from J, leaving 12 bases between them. The CDR3 loop is CASRRQALQETQYF. CDR3 coding DNA: TGTGCCAGCAGAAGACAGGCGCTCCAAGAGACCCAGTACTTC.

The J gene is TRBJ2-5, the V gene TRBV12-3 or TRBV12-4; either TRBD1 or TRBD2 may fit D (6 bases each). With 4 bases removed from V and 4 bases from J, the gap between germline ends came to 16 bases. The CDR3 sequence is 15 residues long. The CDR3 nucleotides read TGTGCCAGCAGTTCACAGAGTGGGGGGCTAGAGACCCAGTACTTC. Translation: CASSSQSGGLETQYF.

Ten or more counts support this clonotype. CDR3 bases: TGTGCCAGCAGTTACTCGAGGGGGCTCTCCTATAATTCACCCCTCCACTTT. It translates to CASSYSRGLSYNSPLHF. This sequence joins TRBV6-5 and TRBJ1-6; 7 bases align to TRBD1. From germline, CDR1 is MNHEY and CDR2 SVGAGI. The V and J ends lost 0 bases and 0 bases, in that order; junction bases with no gene match: 2. The CDR3 sequence is 17 residues long.

This clonotype was observed many times. This chain joins TRBV16 and TRBJ2-5, with D possibly TRBD2 on 5 matching bases. CDR1 and CDR2 (germline): KGHSY, FQNENV. V gave up 7 bases and J gave up 3 bases, with 15 bases separating them. The CDR3 has 14 residues. CDR3 bases: TGTGCCAGCACCTCAATGACGAGGGAAGAGACCCAGTACTTC. Protein sequence: CASTSMTREETQYF.

The sample holds many counts of this clonotype. V gene TRBV30 combines with J gene TRBJ1-2, with 7 bases fitting TRBD1. The ends lost 0 bases at V and 2 bases at J; junction bases unmatched: 18. Per the germline V gene, CDR1 is GTSNPN and CDR2 is SVGIG (reference sequence). The CDR3 runs to 19 residues. CDR3 loop: CAWSVIQFWKLGQNYGYTF. The CDR3 region has the DNA TGTGCCTGGAGTGTAATCCAATTTTGGAAACTGGGACAGAACTATGGCTACACCTTC.

This clonotype was seen repeatedly, ten times or more. This chain joins TRBV12-3 or TRBV12-4 and TRBJ1-1; D is uncertain. V was clipped by 2 bases and J by 1 base, with 11 bases between them. The CDR3 extends over 15 amino acids. The CDR3 sequence is CASSLYGRTNTEAFF. In DNA, the CDR3 is TGTGCCAGCAGTTTATACGGGCGCACGAACACTGAAGCTTTCTTT.

This chain links TRBV7-8 with TRBJ1-5, with D perhaps matching TRBD1 (6 bases). The CDR3 covers 13 residues. Trimming removed 3 bases from V and 9 bases from J, with 12 bases in between. The germline gives CDR1 SGHVS, CDR2 FQNEAQ. The CDR3 here is CASSFTMTGPQHF. For the CDR3, the DNA is TGTGCCAGCAGCTTCACCATGACAGGGCCCCAGCATTTT.

This clonotype was observed at least ten times. The chain joins TRBV11-2 to TRBJ2-2, with 10 bases lining up with TRBD1. Germline lookup yields CDR1 SGHAT and CDR2 FQNNGV. Trimming removed 5 bases from V and 3 bases from J; junction bases left unmatched: 3. The CDR3 is made up of 15 amino acids. The CDR3 loop reads CASSRQGADTGELFF. The DNA of the CDR3 is TGTGCCAGCAGCCGACAGGGGGCGGACACCGGGGAGCTGTTTTTT.

The chain combines TRBV6-1 with TRBJ2-5, with TRBD2 as a possible D gene (5 bases). This CDR3 is 15 amino acids long. CDR1 MNHNS and CDR2 SASEGT come from the germline V gene. The germline V and J ends were trimmed by 1 base and 5 bases, with 14 bases remaining between them. The CDR3: CASSEGVRTVETQYF. The CDR3 DNA sequence: TGTGCCAGCAGTGAAGGGGTCAGGACTGTGGAGACCCAGTACTTC.

The sample holds many counts of this clonotype. The V and J genes are TRBV10-3 and TRBJ2-4; D ambiguous. The V and J ends lost 0 bases and 4 bases respectively, with 16 bases between them. Germline lookup yields CDR1 ENHRY and CDR2 SYGVKD. The CDR3 contains 17 residues. The CDR3 sequence is CAISESSVGSQKNIQYF. CDR3 bases: TGTGCCATCAGTGAGTCGTCCGTCGGTAGCCAAAAAAACATTCAGTACTTC.

This clonotype has just a few counts. The chain has TRBV12-3 or TRBV12-4 and TRBJ2-5, with D tentatively TRBD1 (6 bases). Between the trimmed V and J ends, which lost 5 bases and 4 bases, there was a span of 17 bases. CDR3 length equals 15 residues. This CDR3 reads CASSRWAGEGETQYF. As DNA, the CDR3 is TGTGCCAGCAGTCGATGGGCAGGGGAAGGAGAGACCCAGTACTTC.

This clonotype was recorded at least ten times. The J gene is TRBJ1-1, the V gene TRBV12-3 or TRBV12-4; D not resolved. Trimming removed 1 base at V and 6 bases at J, with 9 bases between. The length of the CDR3 is 13 residues. The CDR3 coding sequence is TGTGCCAGCAGTTTAGGCGGCGCGGCTGAAGCTTTCTTT. Residues: CASSLGGAAEAFF.

Many counts were recorded for this clonotype. This chain joins TRBV2 and TRBJ2-7; D not certain. From germline, CDR1 is SNHLY and CDR2 FYNNEI. The CDR3 sequence is 14 residues long. V gave up 1 base and J gave up 0 bases, with 7 bases separating them. CDR3 loop: CASSEDGDSYEQYF. CDR3 nucleotides: TGTGCCAGCAGTGAAGATGGGGACTCCTACGAGCAGTACTTC.

This clonotype has ten or more counts. The chain carries TRBV7-9 and TRBJ1-2; D possibly corresponds to TRBD1 (5 bases). V was cut by 5 bases and J by 4 bases, with 17 bases left in between. Per germline, CDR1 SEHNR and CDR2 FQNEAQ (reference sequence). This CDR3 spans 15 amino acids. CDR3 in amino acids: CASSAVGQDPYGYTF. In DNA, the CDR3 is TGTGCCAGCAGCGCCGTGGGGCAGGACCCCTATGGCTACACCTTC.

In this sample, this clonotype turned up many times. The CDR3 bases are TGTGCCAGCAGTTTCCTGGACAGCCGAGGTATACCTGAAGCTTTCTTT. Translated, it gives CASSFLDSRGIPEAFF. The V call is TRBV6-2 or TRBV6-3, the J call TRBJ1-1; weak D call: TRBD1 (6 bases). V lost 4 bases and J lost 6, with 21 bases in between. Germline V gene data show CDR1 as MNHEY and CDR2 as SVGEGT. The CDR3 covers 16 residues.

The chain combines TRBV2 with TRBJ1-3; tentative D call: TRBD1 (5 bases). This CDR3 has 17 amino acids. The V gene's germline CDR1 is SNHLY and CDR2 FYNNEI. The V end lost 2 bases, the J end lost 0 bases, and 14 bases lay between the germline ends. DNA for the CDR3: TGTGCCAGCAGTGAACGTAGAGGGGTCACCTCTGGAAACACCATATATTTT. It is translated as CASSERRGVTSGNTIYF. Variable domain in full (rest from reference TRBV2 and TRBJ1-3): EPEVTQTPSHQVTQMGQEVILRCVPISNHLYFYWYRQILGQKVEFLVSFYNNEISEKSEIFDDQFSVERPDGSNFTLKIRSTKLEDSAMYFCASSERRGVTSGNTIYFGEGSWLTVV.

The chain recombines TRBV11-1 with TRBJ1-2; unclear D gene. With 0 bases removed from V and 0 bases from J, the gap between germline ends came to 23 bases. Germline assignment: CDR1 SGHAT and CDR2 FQDESV (reference sequence). The CDR3 loop spans 20 amino acids. CDR3 sequence reads: CASSLAIQRSRAPANYGYTF. The CDR3 region has the DNA TGTGCCAGCAGCTTAGCGATTCAAAGGTCTCGGGCTCCAGCTAACTATGGCTACACCTTC.

This clonotype was counted at least ten times. The chain uses TRBV12-3 or TRBV12-4 and TRBJ2-5, with D possibly being TRBD2 (5 bases). The ends were cut back, 6 bases at V and 5 bases at J, with 13 bases in the middle. CDR3 length: 13 amino acids. The CDR3 DNA is TGTGCCAGCAGCCGCGGACTGACGGAGACCCAGTACTTC. Protein: CASSRGLTETQYF.

The V and J genes are TRBV12-3 or TRBV12-4 and TRBJ2-7; the D gene is possibly TRBD2 (5 bases). The CDR3 extends over 15 amino acids. Trimming pared 2 bases from V and 6 bases from J, leaving 17 bases between. The CDR3 region has the DNA TGTGCCAGCAGTTTACTGGGCCGGACCGGGGTCGAGCAGTACTTC. Amino acids: CASSLLGRTGVEQYF.

Only one count was recorded for this clonotype. This clone may be a read error of a much larger clone one base away. The rearrangement links TRBV28 to TRBJ2-4; D is undetermined. The CDR3 runs 13 residues. V gave up 6 bases and J gave up 2 bases, with 8 bases separating them. From germline, CDR1 is MDHEN and CDR2 SYDVKM. CDR3 in DNA: TGTGCCAGCAGGAGAGCCCCCAAAAACATTCAGTACTTC. Amino acids: CASRRAPKNIQYF.

This clonotype was picked up many times. This rearrangement joins TRBV6-1 to TRBJ2-4, with TRBD1 identical over 8 bases. Germline-derived CDR1 and CDR2 are MNHNS and SASEGT. The trim removed 2 bases at V and 6 bases at J, leaving 9 bases unmatched. CDR3 length: 16 residues. The DNA for the CDR3 is TGTGCCAGCAGTGAATGGGCAGGGGGCGTGGGAAACATTCAGTACTTC. Its protein is CASSEWAGGVGNIQYF.

The chain combines TRBV4-2 with TRBJ1-1; tentative D call: TRBD1 (5 bases). The germline CDR1 and CDR2 sequences are LGHNA and YNFKEQ. Between the trimmed V and J ends, which lost 5 bases and 1 base, there was a span of 17 bases. CDR3 length: 16 residues. The CDR3 is CASSFRLGQSNTEAFF. In DNA form, the CDR3 reads TGTGCCAGCAGCTTCCGCCTGGGGCAGTCGAACACTGAAGCTTTCTTT.

This clonotype was counted a few times. V usage is TRBV9 and J usage is TRBJ1-1; no reliable D call. CDR3 length: 12 amino acids. The germline CDR1 and CDR2 sequences are SGDLS and YYNGEE. With 3 bases removed from V and 7 bases from J, the gap between germline ends came to 10 bases. The CDR3 nucleotides are TGTGCCAGCAGCGCAGAAGCGGGTGAAGCTTTCTTT. This sequence encodes CASSAEAGEAFF.

Ten or more counts support this clonotype. The CDR3 region is CASSIAGAANTEAFF. In nucleotides, the CDR3 is TGTGCCAGCAGCATCGCCGGGGCTGCCAACACTGAAGCTTTCTTT. The chain combines TRBV11-2 with TRBJ1-1, with D perhaps TRBD1 (5 bases). Germline V gives CDR1 SGHAT, CDR2 FQNNGV. Deletions cut 5 bases from V and 2 bases from J, with 15 bases between. CDR3 length: 15 residues.

This clonotype was found many times. The chain couples TRBV2 to TRBJ2-7; the D gene is possibly TRBD2 (5 bases). Per germline, CDR1 SNHLY and CDR2 FYNNEI. Deletions cut 2 bases from V and 3 bases from J, with 11 bases between. The CDR3 spans 14 residues. As DNA, the CDR3 is TGTGCCAGCAGTGAACAAGTTCGGGGCTACGAGCAGTACTTC. Translating it yields CASSEQVRGYEQYF.

This clonotype was found many times. V is TRBV6-5 and J is TRBJ2-5, with 8 bases lining up with TRBD1. The germline V gene encodes CDR1 MNHEY and CDR2 SVGAGI. The CDR3 totals 15 residues. V gave up 2 bases and J gave up 6 bases; unmatched junction bases: 8. This CDR3 reads CASSYPTGEVQTQYF. In DNA, the CDR3 is TGTGCCAGCAGTTACCCGACAGGGGAGGTACAGACCCAGTACTTC.

The J gene is TRBJ2-7, the V gene TRBV28; no firm D call. Germline CDR1 and CDR2: MDHEN and SYDVKM. CDR3 length equals 12 residues. The CDR3 protein is CGVAPSSYEQYF. As DNA, the CDR3 is TGTGGGGTGGCTCCTAGCTCCTACGAGCAGTACTTC.

This clonotype was observed many times. The junction departs from germline at one end; a sequencing error may be responsible. The chain recombines TRBV5-1 with TRBJ2-2; 7 bases align to TRBD1. Germline assignment: CDR1 SGHRS and CDR2 YFSETQ. CDR3 size: 14 residues. The DNA for the CDR3 is TGCGCCAGCAGCACCTCCGTGAGCCCAGGGGGGCTGTTTTTT. Translated, it gives CASSTSVSPGGLFF.

A note on this clonotype: This may be a read error, as it is one base from a much larger clone. V gene TRBV28 combines with J gene TRBJ2-7; 7 bases fit TRBD1. This CDR3 spans 14 amino acids. Per germline, CDR1 MDHEN and CDR2 SYDVKM. With V trimmed by 7 bases and J by 5 bases, 11 bases remained unmatched. CDR3 amino acids: CASTLGDSIHEQYF. The CDR3 DNA follows: TGTGCCAGCACGCTTGGGGACAGTATCCACGAGCAGTACTTC.